The 4 T cell receptor beta chains in this list originate from one sample, sequenced in a study of T cells in Graves' hyperthyroidism and ophthalmopathy. There were TCR beta CDR3 regions amplified from RNA transcripts. The primer set for the first-round RT-PCR of the TCR CDR3 was HTBI. TCRdb reprocessed the multiplex PCR reads with MiXCR, giving one entry per CDR3 protein. The sample has about 320,000 distinct CDR3 sequences, around 16% seen once; the top ten hold roughly 33%. The sequencing sample was made of blood. Source of these receptors: a man between 25 and 39 years old with Graves' hyperthyroidism.

This clonotype was detected many times. The gene calls are TRBV30 and TRBJ2-7; D uncertain. Germline V gene lookup returns CDR1 GTSNPN and CDR2 SVGIG (reference sequence). This CDR3 has 12 residues. With 1 base removed from V and 1 base from J, the gap between germline ends came to 5 bases. The CDR3, as DNA: TGTGCCTGGAGTGAGGGTTCCTACGAGCAGTACTTC. This translates into CAWSEGSYEQYF.

The J gene is TRBJ2-7, the V gene TRBV27, with 11 bases that match TRBD2. Losses at the gene ends were 6 bases for V and 1 base for J; bases not matched to a gene: 2. The CDR3 spans 14 residues. Germline V gene lookup returns CDR1 MNHEY and CDR2 SMNVEV (reference sequence). The CDR3 DNA reads as TGTGCCAGCAGGGGGACTAGCGGTTCCTACGAGCAGTACTTC. Its protein is CASRGTSGSYEQYF.

The table lists this clonotype with a few counts. V gene TRBV7-2 combines with J gene TRBJ2-6, with 8 nucleotides matching TRBD1. V was pared by 5 bases and J by 0 bases, with 9 bases of the junction left unmatched. The CDR3 consists of 18 residues. Looked up from germline, CDR1 is SGHTA and CDR2 is FQGNSA. DNA for the CDR3: TGTGCCAGCAGCACCAGACAGGGGCCATTCTCTGGGGCCAACGTCCTGACTTTC. This encodes CASSTRQGPFSGANVLTF. The variable domain in full, with the rest retrieved from reference TRBV7-2 and TRBJ2-6, is GAGVSQSPSNKVTEKGKDVELRCDPISGHTALYWYRQSLGQGLEFLIYFQGNSAPDKSGLPSDRFSAERTGGSVSTLTIQRTQQEDSAVYLCASSTRQGPFSGANVLTFGAGSRLTVL.

The rearrangement uses TRBV20-1 and TRBJ2-2; 9 bases are shared with TRBD1. Germline CDR1 DFQATT, CDR2 SNEGSKA (reference sequence). CDR3 length: 14 amino acids. J lost 5 bases, V lost 5 bases, and 6 bases had no gene match. CDR3 protein: CSAQTGGWTGELFF. The CDR3 nucleotides read TGCAGTGCTCAGACAGGGGGATGGACCGGGGAGCTGTTTTTT.